Included here is one T cell receptor beta chain sequence, with context. Its antigen is not yet known. Base qualities are not recorded, but no much larger clone differs from it by a single base. Trimmed from V: 1 base; trimmed from J: 0 bases; junction bases lacking a gene match: 16. According to the germline V gene (reference sequence), CDR1 reads DFQATT and CDR2 reads SNEGSKA. The CDR3 numbers 20 residues from cysteine through phenylalanine. Left in the record is the CDR3 DNA by itself, 60 bases read in frame from the first base. The library came from 5' RACE. This sample was sequenced with an Illumina HiSeq 2500. A second PCR of roughly 6 to 11 cycles was run with a J-beta primer mix and a sample-barcoded 5' primer. Each TCR beta cDNA molecule received a unique molecular identifier from a template-switch 5' adaptor carrying 12 random nucleotides. At least 2.5 million CDR3-containing paired-end reads were obtained from each sample. The Mint cDNA synthesis kit, primed by a TRBC-specific oligonucleotide, was used to synthesize first-strand cDNA from all RNA. All cDNA was treated with uracil-DNA glycosylase and then went through a first 18-cycle PCR with the universal primers M1SS and BC2_uni_R. The source study handled its data this way. For normalization, 1 million high-quality reads were randomly selected from each sample, with every read carrying a distinct molecular identifier. Instead of being binned into consensus sequences, reads with shared molecular identifiers were discarded. CDR3 identification, clonotype clustering and error correction used MiTCR with a Q25 quality threshold and the strictest error-elimination algorithm. A nonparametric unseen species model with Euler transformation was used to estimate lower-bound total TCR beta diversity. TCRdb's own reprocessing of the public reads used fastp at Q25 and MiXCR and kept productive beta chains. Each entry merges the rows of one CDR3 protein and shows their most common DNA and genes. The V and J calls here are based on TCRdb, not the publication. The sample table shows roughly 830,000 distinct CDR3 sequences, and 55% to 65% are seen once. The top ten clones comprise 28% of the sample.

The sample originates from a study of blood T cells in healthy people across ages (dated by TCRdb to about 2015). Study-level background: Template switching captured roughly one uniquely barcoded TCR beta cDNA molecule per two T cells in model experiments. To track age-related changes in TCR beta repertoire diversity, the study relied on deep sequencing normalized with unique cDNA molecular identifiers. The donors were split into four age groups: young (average 16 years), middle-aged (more than 35), aged (approximately 60) and long-lived (roughly 77). To avoid experimental bias, donors of different ages were randomly spread across the sequencing lanes. Two additional independent replicas of 1 million unique cDNA reads from the same blood draw were analyzed for two donors (one aged 18 to 30 and one aged 80 or older).

Systemically healthy Caucasian individuals from Russia, 35 to 40 in total and aged roughly 6 to 95 years, were included as donors. Each donor gave ten milliliters of peripheral blood, collected into EDTA-treated Vacutainer tubes. Ficoll-Paque density-gradient centrifugation was used to isolate PBMCs, with at least 7 million per sample. Trizol reagent was used to extract total RNA from PBMCs, with at least 5.5 micrograms per sample. Naive CD45RAhigh/CD27high T cell percentages were measured by flow cytometry on a PBMC aliquot from every donor. General study outcomes and caveats: A strong correlation was found between observed TCR beta diversity and the percentage of naive T cells measured by flow cytometry. Because donor CMV infection status was unknown, age-related changes in expanded clonotypes were potentially confounded. Conclusive comparison of naive and antigen-experienced compartments was prevented by the profiling of bulk unsorted PBMCs. The long-lived group showed more naive CD4+ T cells, fewer expanded clones and increased TCR diversity than the aged group, suggesting age selection. As age increased, observed TCR beta diversity per million T cells dropped in a roughly linear way, and a significant reduction was already evident by age roughly 40. Total diversity estimates from one million sequenced T cells were considered lower bounds and underestimates.

The chain employs TRBV20-1 and TRBJ2-7; 12 junctional bases match TRBD2. Sequencing input: blood. This TCR was sampled from a man aged 30 to 39 in good health. CDR3 region: CSARGTLGTSGGPNSYEQYF. The nucleotides are TGCAGTGCTAGAGGGACTTTGGGAACTAGCGGGGGGCCCAACTCCTACGAGCAGTACTTC.